This record covers a single T cell receptor beta chain. What antigen it recognizes has not been identified. Per-nucleotide qualities are absent, and no much larger clonotype sits a single base away. These data belong to a study of blood T cell repertoires in COVID-19 (dated by TCRdb to 2020 to 2022). General notes on the study: Samples from collaborators originated in the United States, Italy and Spain and spanned both the acute and convalescent phases of COVID-19. The prospective study material was composed of cDNA or gDNA derived from T cells, B-cell-depleted T cells, or PBMCs. Subjects who had been exposed to COVID-19, were actively infected with it, or had recovered from it provided the deeply sampled blood TCRbeta repertoires that made up the dataset. The repertoires were released in a freely available public database intended as a resource for research on the immune response to SARS-CoV-2. The samples were drawn from the first 160 participants of the ongoing ImmuneRACE study and from over a thousand subjects provided by 6 global collaborators. A de-identified subject ID, COVID-19 status, age in years and sex were almost always included in the sample metadata. Where available, HLA class I and class II types were obtained from metadata supplied by the sample provider rather than from assay-based typing.

TCRbeta CDR3 regions were amplified from genomic DNA using the immunoSEQ Assay, a bias-controlled multiplex PCR. As for how the authors treated the data: The number of nucleated cells in each sample was estimated by amplification of reference gene primers within the assay. To quantify the absolute abundance of each unique TCRbeta CDR3 rearrangement, sequence reads were collapsed and filtered. For each sample, productive Simpson clonality was calculated as the square root of Simpson's diversity index across productive rearrangements. TCRdb limited this immuneACCESS table to in-frame rearrangements with V and J called. A share of clones is missing; checked studies link under half to unresolved V genes, and the rest is unexplained. V, J and clone size were drawn from that table, and D and trimming were deduced from the DNA. Recorded for this sample are around 470,000 clones; about 90% of them occurred a single time. The ten largest clones represent around 0.6% of the sample.

Enrolling through a virtual design, the prospective study's participants ranged in age from roughly 18 to 95 years and lived across 20 to 25 United States geographic areas. Cohort assignment in the prospective study relied on participant-reported clinical history from a screening survey and a study questionnaire. Recovered participants in ImmuneRACE Cohort 3 were defined as having two consecutive negative NP/OP PCR tests, clearance from a healthcare professional, or resolution of symptoms. Mobile phlebotomists in the prospective study collected whole blood, serum and a nasopharyngeal or oropharyngeal swab from every participant. Over a roughly 2-month period, participants in the prospective study had the option of providing additional blood draws and questionnaires. Blood samples from the prospective study were shipped frozen or at room temperature prior to DNA extraction. Broad study findings and their caveats: The quantity of clinical and demographic metadata differed by source and by participant and was supplied without curation.

Sample: PBMCs or T cells enriched from blood (not recorded which). This receptor was obtained from a man aged 18 to 30 who had recovered from COVID-19.

CDR3 region: CASSYRQGPYNSNQPQHF. At the DNA level, the sequence is TGTGCCAGCAGCTACAGACAGGGGCCGTACAATAGCAATCAGCCCCAGCATTTT. The receptor chain draws on TRBV5-4 and TRBJ1-5; 8 central bases correspond to TRBD1. V lost 3 bases and J lost 0 bases, and the count of bases not matched to a germline gene is 11. For CDR1 and CDR2, the germline V gene (reference sequence) lists SGHNT and YYREEE. From its cysteine to its phenylalanine, the CDR3 spans 18 amino acids. Only the CDR3 portion is preserved as DNA: 54 bases, with reading frame beginning at the first base. When the CDR3 is completed using the reference TRBV5-4 and TRBJ1-5 genes on either side, the full variable domain is ETGVTQSPTHLIKTRGQQVTLRCSSQSGHNTVSWYQQALGQGPQFIFQYYREEENGRGNFPPRFSGLQFPNYSSELNVNALELDDSALYLCASSYRQGPYNSNQPQHFGDGTRLSIL.